This T cell receptor beta chain was documented in a study of shared clonotypes between healthy human individuals. This CDR3 comprises 14 residues. Germline V CDR1 and CDR2: SEHNR, FQNEAQ (reference sequence). The J segment lost 2 bases and the V segment lost 4 bases, leaving 5 bases of the junction unmatched. Deep-level assay runs were performed. The repertoire was sequenced with immunoSEQ multiplex PCR; TCRdb's copy has only in-frame clones and lacks some. This repertoire shows about 700,000 clones, under 80% found once; its top ten account for around 1.6%. The split of CD4+ cells yielded CD45RA+ naive and CD45RA-negative memory subsets.

The chain uses TRBV7-9 and TRBJ2-7; 7 nucleotides align to TRBD2. The source of this sequence is a woman under 40 in good health. What was sequenced was memory CD4+ T cells sorted from blood. Subset meaning: CD45RA-negative fraction. The CDR3 coding sequence is TGTGCCAGCAGCTCGCTAGCGGCAACCTACGAGCAGTACTTC. Encoded protein: CASSSLAATYEQYF. The whole variable domain, filled in from reference TRBV7-9 and TRBJ2-7, reads DTGVSQNPRHKITKRGQNVTFRCDPISEHNRLYWYRQTLGQGPEFLTYFQNEAQLEKSRLLSDRFSAERPKGSFSTLEIQRTEQGDSAMYLCASSSLAATYEQYFGPGTRLTVT.